This T cell receptor (beta chain) was recorded in a study of response to subunit inactivated influenza vaccine. General study points: The authors put forward the suggestion that each seasonal influenza vaccination may bring in only a limited number of new T cells.

V lost 3 bases to trimming and J lost 3 bases, with 21 bases between them. Germline values: CDR1 SGHKS, CDR2 YYEKEE (reference sequence). This CDR3 has 17 amino acids. TCRdb redid the calling of the RT-PCR reads with MiXCR, one entry per CDR3 protein. The repertoire holds more than 200,000 distinct CDR3 sequences, with 12% as singletons. On this clonotype: Its specificity is not known.

The V call is TRBV5-5, the J call TRBJ2-5, with a weak D call TRBD2 (6 bases). The sequencing here drew on non-naive T cells sorted from PBMCs, taken less than 15 days before vaccination. This clonotype originated in a man in his fifties who received an inactivated influenza vaccine. CDR3 sequence: CASSSLAAGILEETQYF. The CDR3, as DNA: TGTGCCAGCAGCTCGTTAGCGGCCGGCATACTAGAAGAGACCCAGTACTTC. Combining the CDR3 with reference TRBV5-5 and TRBJ2-5 gives the whole variable domain DAGVTQSPTHLIKTRGQQVTLRCSPISGHKSVSWYQQVLGQGPQFIFQYYEKEERGRGNFPDRFSARQFPNYSSELNVNALLLGDSALYLCASSSLAAGILEETQYFGPGTRLLVL.